This T cell receptor (beta chain) appears in the sequencing data of a study of T cell responses to AZD1222 COVID-19 vaccine. In regard to this clone: Its matching antigen is unknown.

Study-wide results and caveats: Sampling captured repertoires only after the peak T cell response.

V gave up 1 base and J gave up 11 bases, with 14 bases separating them. The CDR3 covers 13 residues. Looked up from germline, CDR1 is LGHDT and CDR2 is YNNKEL (reference sequence). Assay used: immunoSEQ multiplex PCR; TCRdb lists only in-frame clones, some missing. The sample yields about 88,000 clones, roughly nine tenths seen once. The chain carries TRBV3-1 (or the pseudogene TRBV3-2) and TRBJ2-5; the D is unclear. The sequence was obtained from an adult who received the AZD1222 COVID-19 vaccine. This material consisted of peripheral blood, taken 28 days after the second AZD1222 dose. The DNA of the CDR3 is TGTGCCAGCAGCCAAGGCACGGAGACGAGTCAGTACTTC. Encoded protein: CASSQGTETSQYF.